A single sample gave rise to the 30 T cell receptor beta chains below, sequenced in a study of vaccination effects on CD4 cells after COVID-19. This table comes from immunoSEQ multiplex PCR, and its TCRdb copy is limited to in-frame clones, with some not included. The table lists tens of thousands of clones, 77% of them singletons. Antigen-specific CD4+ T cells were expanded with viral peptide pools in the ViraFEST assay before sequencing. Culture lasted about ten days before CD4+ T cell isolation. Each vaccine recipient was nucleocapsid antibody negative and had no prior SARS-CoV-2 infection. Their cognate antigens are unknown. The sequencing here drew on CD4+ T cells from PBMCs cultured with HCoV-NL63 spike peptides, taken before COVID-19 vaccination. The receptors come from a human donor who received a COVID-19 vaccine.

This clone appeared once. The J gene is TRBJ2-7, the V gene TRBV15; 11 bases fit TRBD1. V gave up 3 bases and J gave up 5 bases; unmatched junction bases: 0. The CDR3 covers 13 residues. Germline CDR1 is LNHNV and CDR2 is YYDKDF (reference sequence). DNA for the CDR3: TGTGCCACCAGCAGGGACAGGGGGCACGAGCAGTACGTC. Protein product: CATSRDRGHEQYV.

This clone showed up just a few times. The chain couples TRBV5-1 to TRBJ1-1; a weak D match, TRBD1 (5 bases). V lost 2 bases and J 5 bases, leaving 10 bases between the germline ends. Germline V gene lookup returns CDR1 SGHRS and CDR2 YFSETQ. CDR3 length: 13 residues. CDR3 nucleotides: TGCGCCAGCAGCTTCGGGGGACCGACTGAAGCTTTCTTT. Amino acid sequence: CASSFGGPTEAFF.

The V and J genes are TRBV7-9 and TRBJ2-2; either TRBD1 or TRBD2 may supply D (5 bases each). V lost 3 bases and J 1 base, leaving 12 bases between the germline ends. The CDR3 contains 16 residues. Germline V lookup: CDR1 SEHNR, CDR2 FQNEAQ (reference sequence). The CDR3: CASSFHLGVNTGELFF. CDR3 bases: TGTGCCAGCAGCTTTCACTTGGGGGTGAACACCGGGGAGCTGTTTTTT.

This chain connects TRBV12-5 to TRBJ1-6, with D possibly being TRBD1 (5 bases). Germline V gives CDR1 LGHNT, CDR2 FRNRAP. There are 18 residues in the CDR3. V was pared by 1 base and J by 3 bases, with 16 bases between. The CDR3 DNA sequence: TGTGCTAGTGGTTTGGCGCCTATGCGGGGACTCTATAATTCACCCCTCCACTTT. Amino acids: CASGLAPMRGLYNSPLHF. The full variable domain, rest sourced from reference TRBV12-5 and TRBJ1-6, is DARVTQTPRHKVTEMGQEVTMRCQPILGHNTVFWYRQTMMQGLELLAYFRNRAPLDDSGMPKDRFSAEMPDATLATLKIQPSEPRDSAVYFCASGLAPMRGLYNSPLHFGNGTRLTVT.

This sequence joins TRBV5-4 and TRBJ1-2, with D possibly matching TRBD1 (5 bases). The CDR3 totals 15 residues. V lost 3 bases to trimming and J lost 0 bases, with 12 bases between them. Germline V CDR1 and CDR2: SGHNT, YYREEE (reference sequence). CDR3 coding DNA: TGTGCCAGCAGCTGGACCGACAGATCTAACTATGGCTACACCTTC. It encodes CASSWTDRSNYGYTF.

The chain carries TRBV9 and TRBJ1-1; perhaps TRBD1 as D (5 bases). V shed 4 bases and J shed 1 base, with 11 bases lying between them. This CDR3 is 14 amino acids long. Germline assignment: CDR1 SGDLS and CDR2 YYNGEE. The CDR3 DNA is TGTGCCAGCAGCCTCCCGGGGGGGAACACTGAAGCTTTCTTT. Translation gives CASSLPGGNTEAFF.

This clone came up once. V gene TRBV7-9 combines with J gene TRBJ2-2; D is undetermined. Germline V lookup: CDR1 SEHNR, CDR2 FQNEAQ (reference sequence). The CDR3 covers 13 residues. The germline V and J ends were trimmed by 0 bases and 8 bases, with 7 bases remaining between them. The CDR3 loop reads CASSLATRGELFF. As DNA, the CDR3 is TGTGCCAGCAGCTTAGCGACTCGGGGGGAGCTGTTTTTT.

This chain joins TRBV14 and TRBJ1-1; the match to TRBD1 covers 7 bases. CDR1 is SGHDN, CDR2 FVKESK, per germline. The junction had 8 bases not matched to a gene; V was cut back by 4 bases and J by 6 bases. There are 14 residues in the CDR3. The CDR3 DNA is TGTGCCAGCAGCCGACTACAGGGGAGTTCTGAAGCTTTCTTT. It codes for CASSRLQGSSEAFF.

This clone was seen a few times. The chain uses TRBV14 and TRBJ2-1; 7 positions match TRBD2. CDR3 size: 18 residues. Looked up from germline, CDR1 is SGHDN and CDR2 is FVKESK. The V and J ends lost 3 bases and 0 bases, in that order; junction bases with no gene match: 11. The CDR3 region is CASSHRTTSVSSYNEQFF. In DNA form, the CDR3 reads TGTGCCAGCAGCCACCGGACTACTAGCGTAAGCTCCTACAATGAGCAGTTCTTC.

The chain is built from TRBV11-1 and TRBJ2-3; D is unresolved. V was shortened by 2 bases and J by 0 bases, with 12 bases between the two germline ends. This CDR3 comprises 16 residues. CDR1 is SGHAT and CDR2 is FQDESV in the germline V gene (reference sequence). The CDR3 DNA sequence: TGTGCCAGCAGCTTAAGGTCTGGCAAAAGCACAGATACGCAGTATTTT. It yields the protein CASSLRSGKSTDTQYF.

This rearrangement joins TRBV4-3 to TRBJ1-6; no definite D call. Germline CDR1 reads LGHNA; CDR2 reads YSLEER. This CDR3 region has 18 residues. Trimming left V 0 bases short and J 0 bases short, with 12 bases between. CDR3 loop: CASSQDLGWSSYNSPLHF. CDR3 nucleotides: TGCGCCAGCAGCCAAGATTTGGGCTGGAGCTCCTATAATTCACCCCTCCACTTT.

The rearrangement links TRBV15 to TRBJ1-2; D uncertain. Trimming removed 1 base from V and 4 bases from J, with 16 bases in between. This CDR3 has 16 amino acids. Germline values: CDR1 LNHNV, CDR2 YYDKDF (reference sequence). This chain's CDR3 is CATSRVATMNGYGYTF. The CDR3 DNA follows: TGTGCCACCAGCAGAGTAGCGACAATGAATGGCTATGGCTACACCTTC.

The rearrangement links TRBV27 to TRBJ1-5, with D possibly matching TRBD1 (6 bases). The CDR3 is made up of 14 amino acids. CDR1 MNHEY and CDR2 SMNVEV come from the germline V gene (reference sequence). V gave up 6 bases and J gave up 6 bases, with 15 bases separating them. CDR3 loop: CASSPTRGGQPQHF. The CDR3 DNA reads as TGTGCCAGCAGCCCGACCAGGGGTGGTCAGCCCCAGCATTTT.

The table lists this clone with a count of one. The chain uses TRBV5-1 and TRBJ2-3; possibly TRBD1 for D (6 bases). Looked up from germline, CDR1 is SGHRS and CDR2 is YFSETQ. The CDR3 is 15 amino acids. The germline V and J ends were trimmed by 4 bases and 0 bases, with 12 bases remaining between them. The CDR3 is CASSADRPSTDTQYF. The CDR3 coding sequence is TGCGCCAGCAGCGCGGACAGACCTAGCACAGATACGCAGTATTTT.

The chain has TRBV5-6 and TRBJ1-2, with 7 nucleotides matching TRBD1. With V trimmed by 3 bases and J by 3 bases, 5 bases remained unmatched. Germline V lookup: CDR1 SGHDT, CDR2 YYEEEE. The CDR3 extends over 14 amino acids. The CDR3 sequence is CASSSTGVYYGYTF. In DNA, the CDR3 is TGTGCCAGCAGCTCAACAGGGGTATACTATGGCTACACCTTC. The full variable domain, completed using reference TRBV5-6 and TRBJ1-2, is DAGVTQSPTHLIKTRGQQVTLRCSPKSGHDTVSWYQQALGQGPQFIFQYYEEEERQRGNFPDRFSGHQFPNYSSELNVNALLLGDSALYLCASSSTGVYYGYTFGSGTRLTVV.

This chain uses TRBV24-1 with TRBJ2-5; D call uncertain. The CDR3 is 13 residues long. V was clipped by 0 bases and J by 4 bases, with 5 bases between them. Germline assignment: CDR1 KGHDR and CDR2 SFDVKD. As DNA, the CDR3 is TGTGCCACCAGTGATTTGGGTCGAGAGACCCAGTACTTC. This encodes CATSDLGRETQYF.

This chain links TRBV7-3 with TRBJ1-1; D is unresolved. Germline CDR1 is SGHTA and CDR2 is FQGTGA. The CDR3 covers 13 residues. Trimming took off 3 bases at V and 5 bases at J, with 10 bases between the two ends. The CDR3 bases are TGTGCCAGCAGCTTCGGGGTAGGTACTGAAGCTTTCTTT. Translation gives CASSFGVGTEAFF.

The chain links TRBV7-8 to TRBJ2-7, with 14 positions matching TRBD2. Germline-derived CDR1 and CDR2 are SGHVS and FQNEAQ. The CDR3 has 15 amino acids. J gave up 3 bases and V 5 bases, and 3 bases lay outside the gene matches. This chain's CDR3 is CASSRTSGGFYEQYV. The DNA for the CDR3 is TGTGCCAGCAGCCGGACTAGCGGGGGGTTCTACGAGCAGTACGTC.

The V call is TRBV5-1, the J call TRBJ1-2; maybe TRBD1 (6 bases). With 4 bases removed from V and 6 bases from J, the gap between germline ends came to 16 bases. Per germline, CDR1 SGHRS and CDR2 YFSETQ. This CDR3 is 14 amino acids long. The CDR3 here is CASSPTGLEDGYTF. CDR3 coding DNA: TGCGCCAGCAGCCCGACAGGTCTGGAAGATGGCTACACCTTC.

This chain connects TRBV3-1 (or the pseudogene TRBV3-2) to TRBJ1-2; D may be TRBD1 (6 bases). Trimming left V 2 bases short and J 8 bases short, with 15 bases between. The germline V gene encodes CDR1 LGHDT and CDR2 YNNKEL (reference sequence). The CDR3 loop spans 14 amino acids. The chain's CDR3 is CASSQKINGGGYTF. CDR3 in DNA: TGTGCCAGCAGCCAAAAGATCAACGGGGGCGGCTACACCTTC.

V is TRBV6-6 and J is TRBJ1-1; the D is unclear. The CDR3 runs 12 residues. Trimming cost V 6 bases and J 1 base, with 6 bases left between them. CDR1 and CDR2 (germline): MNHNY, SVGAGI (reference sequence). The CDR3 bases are TGTGCCAGCAGGCGACAGAACACTGAAGCTTTCTTT. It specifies CASRRQNTEAFF.

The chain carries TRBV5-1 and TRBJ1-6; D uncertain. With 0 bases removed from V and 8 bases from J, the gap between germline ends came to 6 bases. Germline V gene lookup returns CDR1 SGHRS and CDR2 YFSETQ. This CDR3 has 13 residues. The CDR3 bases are TGCGCCAGCAGCTTGGGGACCGATTCACCCCTCCACTTT. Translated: CASSLGTDSPLHF.

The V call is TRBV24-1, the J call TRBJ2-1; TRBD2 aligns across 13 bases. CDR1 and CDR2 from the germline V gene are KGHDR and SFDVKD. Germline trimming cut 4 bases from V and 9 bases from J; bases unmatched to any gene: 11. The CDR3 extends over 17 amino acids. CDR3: CATSDQGLAGAPGEQFF. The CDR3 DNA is TGTGCCACCAGTGACCAAGGACTAGCGGGGGCCCCGGGTGAGCAGTTCTTC.

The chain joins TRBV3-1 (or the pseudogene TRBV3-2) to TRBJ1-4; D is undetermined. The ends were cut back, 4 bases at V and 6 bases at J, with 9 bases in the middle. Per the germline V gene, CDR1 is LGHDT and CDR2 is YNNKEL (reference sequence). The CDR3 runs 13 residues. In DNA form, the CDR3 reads TGTGCCAGCAGCCTTCAGGAAGATGAAAAACTGTTTTTT. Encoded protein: CASSLQEDEKLFF.

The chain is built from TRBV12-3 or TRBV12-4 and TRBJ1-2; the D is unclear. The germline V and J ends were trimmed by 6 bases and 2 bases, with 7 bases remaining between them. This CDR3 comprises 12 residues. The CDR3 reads CASRTANYGYTF. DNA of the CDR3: TGTGCCAGCAGAACAGCGAACTATGGCTACACCTTC.

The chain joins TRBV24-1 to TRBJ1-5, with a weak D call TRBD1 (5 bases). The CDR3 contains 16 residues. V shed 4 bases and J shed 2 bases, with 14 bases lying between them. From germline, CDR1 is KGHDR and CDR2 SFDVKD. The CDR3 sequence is CATSDSRGGGNQPQHF. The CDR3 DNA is TGTGCCACCAGTGACAGCCGAGGAGGGGGCAATCAGCCCCAGCATTTT.

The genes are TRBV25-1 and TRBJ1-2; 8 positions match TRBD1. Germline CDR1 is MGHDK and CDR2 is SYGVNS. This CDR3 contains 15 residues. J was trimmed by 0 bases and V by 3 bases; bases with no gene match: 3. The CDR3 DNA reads TGTGCCAGCAGTGAGCCGGGACAGGCTAACTATGGCTACACCTTC. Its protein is CASSEPGQANYGYTF.

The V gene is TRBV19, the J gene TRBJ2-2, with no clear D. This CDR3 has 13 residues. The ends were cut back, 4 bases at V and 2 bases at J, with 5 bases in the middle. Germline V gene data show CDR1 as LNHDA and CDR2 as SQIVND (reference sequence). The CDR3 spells CASSKINTGELFF. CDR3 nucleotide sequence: TGTGCCAGTAGTAAGATCAACACCGGGGAGCTGTTTTTT.

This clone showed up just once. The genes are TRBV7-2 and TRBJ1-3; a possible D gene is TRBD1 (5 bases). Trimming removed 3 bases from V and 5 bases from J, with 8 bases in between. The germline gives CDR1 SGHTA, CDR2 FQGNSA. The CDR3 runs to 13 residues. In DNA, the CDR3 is TGTGCCAGCAGCTTTGGGGGGAGAAACACCATATATTTT. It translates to CASSFGGRNTIYF.

CDR3 coding DNA: TGTGCCAGCAGCGTAAGTGGAACCTCTGGAAACACCATATATTTT. Protein product: CASSVSGTSGNTIYF. The chain carries TRBV9 and TRBJ1-3; D gene unclear. V gave up 1 base and J gave up 0 bases, with 8 bases separating them. CDR3 size: 15 residues. Germline V gene lookup returns CDR1 SGDLS and CDR2 YYNGEE.